The next 12 T cell receptor beta chains were all read from a single sample in a study of blood T cell repertoires in COVID-19. Some clones are missing from TCRdb's copy, which holds only in-frame ones; the method was immunoSEQ multiplex PCR. The sample lists 85,000 to 130,000 clones, 86% occurring once. Source material: PBMCs or T cells enriched from blood (not recorded which). These receptors all stem from a woman aged 45-65 years who had recovered from COVID-19.

This chain connects TRBV10-1 to TRBJ1-1; D is ambiguous. Germline lookup yields CDR1 WNHNN and CDR2 SYGVQD (reference sequence). Trimming took 0 bases from V and 6 from J, leaving 8 bases between them. CDR3 length: 13 residues. CDR3 sequence: CASSESGRSEAFF. The CDR3 DNA reads as TGCGCCAGCAGTGAGTCGGGCAGGTCTGAAGCTTTCTTT.

The rearrangement links TRBV5-1 to TRBJ2-3; no definite D call. The CDR3 extends over 15 amino acids. CDR1 is SGHRS and CDR2 is YFSETQ in the germline V gene. V shed 4 bases and J shed 6 bases, with 18 bases lying between them. The CDR3 DNA reads as TGCGCCAGCAGCCCCCCTCTCCTAGTTGGCGATACGCAGTATTTT. Translation: CASSPPLLVGDTQYF.

The genes are TRBV28 and TRBJ1-5, with D maybe TRBD1 (6 bases). The CDR3 sequence is 13 residues long. Germline loops: CDR1 MDHEN, CDR2 SYDVKM. The V and J ends lost 8 bases and 7 bases respectively, with 15 bases between them. CDR3 nucleotides: TGTGCCAGCTGGCAGGGGTTAAAACAGCCCCAGCATTTT. Protein: CASWQGLKQPQHF.

CDR3 coding DNA: TGTGCCTCCAGGGACAACTCTGGAAACACCATATATTTT. It encodes CASRDNSGNTIYF. The chain recombines TRBV19 with TRBJ1-3; tentatively, D is TRBD1 (6 bases). The CDR3 extends over 13 amino acids. CDR1 is LNHDA, CDR2 SQIVND, per germline (reference sequence). V was cut by 11 bases and J by 0 bases, with 11 bases left in between.

V and J are TRBV15 and TRBJ1-6; D gene ambiguous. The CDR3 consists of 12 residues. Germline V gene lookup returns CDR1 LNHNV and CDR2 YYDKDF (reference sequence). The germline V and J ends were trimmed by 5 bases and 7 bases, with 6 bases remaining between them. The CDR3 region is CATSLRNSPLHF. CDR3 DNA sequence: TGTGCCACCAGCCTCAGGAATTCACCCCTCCACTTT.

V usage is TRBV5-1 and J usage is TRBJ1-3, with D maybe TRBD1 (6 bases). Per germline, CDR1 SGHRS and CDR2 YFSETQ. The length of the CDR3 is 15 residues. The V and J ends lost 0 bases and 7 bases respectively, with 14 bases between them. Written as DNA, the CDR3 is TGCGCCAGCAGCTTGGACAGGGCAATCCGGAACACCATATATTTT. It translates to CASSLDRAIRNTIYF. Variable domain in full (rest from reference TRBV5-1 and TRBJ1-3): KAGVTQTPRYLIKTRGQQVTLSCSPISGHRSVSWYQQTPGQGLQFLFEYFSETQRNKGNFPGRFSGRQFSNSRSEMNVSTLELGDSALYLCASSLDRAIRNTIYFGEGSWLTVV.

This clone was observed a handful of times. The J gene is TRBJ1-2, the V gene TRBV5-1, with D possibly being TRBD1 (6 bases). Germline loops: CDR1 SGHRS, CDR2 YFSETQ. V lost 1 base and J lost 8, with 15 bases in between. The CDR3 runs 14 residues. CDR3 in DNA: TGCGCCAGCAGCTTGAGTCAGGGGTTGGAGGGCTACACCTTC. Translated: CASSLSQGLEGYTF. Looking up the rest from reference TRBV5-1 and TRBJ1-2 gives the full variable domain: KAGVTQTPRYLIKTRGQQVTLSCSPISGHRSVSWYQQTPGQGLQFLFEYFSETQRNKGNFPGRFSGRQFSNSRSEMNVSTLELGDSALYLCASSLSQGLEGYTFGSGTRLTVV.

The rearrangement uses TRBV27 and TRBJ2-3; 10 bases match TRBD1. This CDR3 is 14 amino acids long. From germline, CDR1 is MNHEY and CDR2 SMNVEV (reference sequence). V shed 9 bases and J 4 bases; nucleotides not matched to a gene: 7. DNA for the CDR3: TGTGCCAGTTCCGGGACAGGGGTGGCAGATACGCAGTATTTT. As protein: CASSGTGVADTQYF.

The chain couples TRBV19 to TRBJ2-3; 7 positions match TRBD1. The CDR3 has 15 amino acids. Germline V CDR1 and CDR2: LNHDA, SQIVND (reference sequence). Trimming at V came to 1 base and at J to 4 bases, leaving 5 bases not matched to a gene. For the CDR3, the DNA is TGTGCCAGTAGTATAGGAGGGGGCGGCTCAGATACGCAGTATTTT. It is translated as CASSIGGGGSDTQYF. Based on the CDR3 plus reference TRBV19 and TRBJ2-3, the full variable domain is DGGITQSPKYLFRKEGQNVTLSCEQNLNHDAMYWYRQDPGQGLRLIYYSQIVNDFQKGDIAEGYSVSREKKESFPLTVTSAQKNPTAFYLCASSIGGGGSDTQYFGPGTRLTVL.

The chain couples TRBV2 to TRBJ1-2; 8 nucleotides line up with TRBD1. V was pared by 7 bases and J by 4 bases, with 2 bases of the junction left unmatched. The CDR3 has 12 amino acids. Germline CDR1 and CDR2: SNHLY and FYNNEI. DNA for the CDR3: TGTGCCAGCAATGGACAGGGCTATGGCTACACCTTC. Residues: CASNGQGYGYTF.

The CDR3 sequence is CASSLAGASGYTF. The CDR3 nucleotides are TGTGCCAGCAGTTTAGCGGGGGCGTCTGGCTACACCTTC. This chain connects TRBV12-3 or TRBV12-4 to TRBJ1-2; maybe TRBD1 (6 bases). The CDR3 sequence is 13 residues long. Trimming pared 0 bases from V and 7 bases from J, leaving 9 bases between.

This clone was detected only once. The V call is TRBV28, the J call TRBJ1-5, with TRBD1 matching 7 bases. This CDR3 contains 12 residues. CDR1 and CDR2 (germline): MDHEN, SYDVKM. V shed 6 bases and J 5 bases; nucleotides not matched to a gene: 1. CDR3 sequence (DNA): TGTGCCAGCAGCAGGGGGTATCAGCCCCAGCATTTT. Its translation is CASSRGYQPQHF. Supplemented by reference TRBV28 and TRBJ1-5, the full variable domain reads DVKVTQSSRYLVKRTGEKVFLECVQDMDHENMFWYRQDPGLGLRLIYFSYDVKMKEKGDIPEGYSVSREKKERFSLILESASTNQTSMYLCASSRGYQPQHFGDGTRLSIL.